This T cell receptor (beta chain) was sequenced in a study of Ad26.COV2.S vaccination and SARS-CoV-2 variants. Study-wide background: Ad26.COV2.S shots went into the muscle once or twice, 56 days apart. Overall study findings and caveats: Measurement of non-spike TCR breadth gave similar results in vaccine and placebo recipients. In vaccinated individuals, spike-specific CD8+ and CD4+ T cell responses reportedly displayed substantial breadth.

The table came from immunoSEQ multiplex PCR; TCRdb's copy has only in-frame clones and leaves some out. Counted here are 350,000 to 500,000 clones, 89% occurring once; the ten biggest clones make up 2.5%. V was trimmed by 2 bases and J by 3 bases, leaving 10 bases between them. CDR1 and CDR2 from the germline V gene are MNHEY and SVGAGI. CDR3 length: 15 amino acids. The sample's treatment: roughly 20 received Ad26.COV2.S at low or high dose, single or two shots; 5 received placebo; per-sample allocation not given. Material that was analyzed had been drawn on day 63 after the first vaccine or placebo injection. This vaccine is an Ad26 vector that expresses the Wuhan-strain SARS-CoV-2 spike. In the case of this clone: Its antigen is unknown.

This TCR derives from a person aged 18-65 years who received the Ad26.COV2.S COVID-19 vaccine or a placebo. Specimen: peripheral blood, collected in a trial of Ad26.COV2.S vaccine versus placebo. The chain couples TRBV6-5 to TRBJ2-2; either TRBD1 or TRBD2 may supply D (5 bases each). The CDR3 region is CASSYRREYTGELFF. The CDR3 DNA reads as TGTGCCAGCAGTTACCGCAGGGAGTACACCGGGGAGCTGTTTTTT.